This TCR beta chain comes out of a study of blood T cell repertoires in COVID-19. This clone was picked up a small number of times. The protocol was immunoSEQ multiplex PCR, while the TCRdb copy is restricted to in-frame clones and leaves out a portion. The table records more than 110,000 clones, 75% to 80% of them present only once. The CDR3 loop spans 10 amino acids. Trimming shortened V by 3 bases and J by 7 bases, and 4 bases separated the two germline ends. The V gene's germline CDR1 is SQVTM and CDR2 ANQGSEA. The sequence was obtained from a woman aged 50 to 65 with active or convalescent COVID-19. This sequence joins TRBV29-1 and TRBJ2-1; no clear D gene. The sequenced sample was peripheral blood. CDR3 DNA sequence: TGCAGCGTTGAGAGGAATGAGCAGTTCTTC. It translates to CSVERNEQFF.